This T cell receptor (beta chain) was identified during a study of blood T cell repertoires in COVID-19. Trimming removed 0 bases from V and 8 bases from J, with 13 bases in between. This CDR3 has 14 amino acids. The germline gives CDR1 SNHLY, CDR2 FYNNEI. Sequencing was performed with immunoSEQ multiplex PCR; in TCRdb, only in-frame clones are kept and a portion is missing. Of about 240,000 clones detected, about 86% appear once; the ten largest clones hold roughly 3.5%. The sequenced material came from PBMCs or T cells enriched from blood (not recorded which). This TCR was recovered from a woman aged 40 to 50 with acute COVID-19. The chain recombines TRBV2 with TRBJ1-2; possible D gene TRBD1, 5 bases. The CDR3 reads CASSEANGGLGYTF. The CDR3 DNA sequence: TGTGCCAGCAGTGAAGCTAATGGGGGGTTGGGCTACACCTTC.